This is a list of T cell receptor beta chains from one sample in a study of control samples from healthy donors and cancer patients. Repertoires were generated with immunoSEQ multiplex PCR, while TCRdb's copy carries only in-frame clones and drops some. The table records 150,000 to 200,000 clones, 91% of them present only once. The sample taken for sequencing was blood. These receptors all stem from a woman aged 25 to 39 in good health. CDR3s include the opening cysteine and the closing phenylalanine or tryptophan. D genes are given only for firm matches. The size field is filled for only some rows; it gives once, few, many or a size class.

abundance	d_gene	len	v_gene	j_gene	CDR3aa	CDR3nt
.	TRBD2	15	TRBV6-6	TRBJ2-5	CASSYQGLAEETQYF	TGTGCCAGCAGTTACCAAGGACTAGCGGAAGAGACCCAGTACTTC
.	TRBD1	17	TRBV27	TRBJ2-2	CASSTNPTGGEHRGAVF	TGTGCCAGCAGTACCAATCCGACAGGGGGCGAACACCGGGGAGCTGTTTTT
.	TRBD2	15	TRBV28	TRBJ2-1	CASSLTSGSYNEQFF	TGTGCCAGCAGTTTGACTAGCGGCTCCTACAATGAGCAGTTCTTC
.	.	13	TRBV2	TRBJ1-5	CASSRGSNQPQHF	TGTGCCAGCAGCCGGGGCAGCAATCAGCCCCAGCATTTT
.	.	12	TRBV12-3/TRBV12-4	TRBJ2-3	CASSLNGDTQYF	TGTGCCAGCAGTTTAAATGGAGATACGCAGTATTTT
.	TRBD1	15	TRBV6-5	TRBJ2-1	CASSQDREILSEQFF	TGTGCCAGCAGTCAGGACAGGGAGATCCTTAGTGAGCAGTTCTTC
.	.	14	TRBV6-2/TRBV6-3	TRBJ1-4	CASSSRGTNEKLFF	TGTGCCAGCAGTTCACGGGGGACTAATGAAAAACTGTTTTTT
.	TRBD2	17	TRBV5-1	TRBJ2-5	CASSLRGLAGGQETQYF	TGCGCCAGCAGCTTGAGGGGACTAGCGGGGGGCCAAGAGACCCAGTACTTC
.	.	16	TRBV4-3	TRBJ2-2	CASNPRGPETTGELFF	TGCGCCAGCAACCCCAGGGGCCCAGAGACCACCGGGGAGCTGTTTTTT
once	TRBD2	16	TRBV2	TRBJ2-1	CASSEEVGLASYEQFF	TGTGCCAGCAGTGAAGAAGTGGGACTAGCCTCTTACGAGCAGTTCTTC
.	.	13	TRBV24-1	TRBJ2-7	CATSEDGFGEQYF	TGTGCCACCAGTGAAGACGGCTTTGGGGAGCAGTACTTC